What follows are 27 T cell receptor beta chains derived from one specimen sequenced in a study of blood T cell repertoires in COVID-19. The table came from immunoSEQ multiplex PCR; TCRdb's copy has only in-frame clones and leaves some out. This repertoire shows more than 400,000 clones, 80% to 90% found once; its top ten account for 3% to 3.5%. Sequencing was done on a sample of peripheral blood. Receptors originate from a human donor in a cohort sampled during active COVID-19.

The J gene is TRBJ2-3, the V gene TRBV12-3 or TRBV12-4; the D gene is possibly TRBD2 (6 bases). The CDR3 sequence is 12 residues long. V dropped 5 bases and J dropped 9 bases, with 12 bases sitting between them. This CDR3 is CASSTTRGTQYF. The CDR3 DNA is TGTGCCAGCAGTACGACTAGGGGCACGCAGTATTTT.

J is TRBJ2-5 and V is TRBV2; 7 bases line up with TRBD1. This CDR3 has 13 amino acids. The V and J ends lost 6 bases and 7 bases, in that order; junction bases with no gene match: 8. CDR1 and CDR2 from the germline V gene are SNHLY and FYNNEI. CDR3 protein: CASSVTGQGTQYF. CDR3 bases: TGTGCCAGCAGCGTGACAGGGCAGGGGACCCAGTACTTC.

CDR3 loop: CASASGSIDTDTQYF. CDR3 nucleotide sequence: TGCGCCAGCGCTAGCGGGAGTATCGACACAGATACGCAGTATTTT. The chain is built from TRBV5-1 and TRBJ2-3, with 10 bases aligning to TRBD2. The length of the CDR3 is 15 residues. Germline-derived CDR1 and CDR2 are SGHRS and YFSETQ. V shed 7 bases and J 2 bases; nucleotides not matched to a gene: 7.

V gene TRBV5-1 combines with J gene TRBJ2-1, with a weak D call TRBD1 (6 bases). V was cut by 5 bases and J by 10 bases, with 16 bases left in between. Germline V lookup: CDR1 SGHRS, CDR2 YFSETQ. This CDR3 region has 13 residues. The CDR3 bases are TGCGCCAGCAGTACAGGGACCTCGAGGGAGCAGTTCTTC. This sequence encodes CASSTGTSREQFF.

The V gene is TRBV3-1 (or the pseudogene TRBV3-2), the J gene TRBJ1-5; 7 nucleotides align to TRBD1. Germline loops: CDR1 LGHDT, CDR2 YNNKEL (reference sequence). Losses at the gene ends were 8 bases for V and 2 bases for J; bases not matched to a gene: 3. This CDR3 spans 13 amino acids. The CDR3 spells CASGTGGNQPQHF. The CDR3, as DNA: TGTGCCAGCGGAACAGGGGGCAATCAGCCCCAGCATTTT.

The V gene is TRBV28, the J gene TRBJ1-1; D gene unclear. Germline CDR1 MDHEN, CDR2 SYDVKM. The CDR3 loop spans 12 amino acids. The V and J ends lost 2 bases and 11 bases respectively, with 12 bases between them. The CDR3 bases are TGTGCCAGCAGTTTAACACAAGTGAGGGCTTTCTTT. Amino acid sequence: CASSLTQVRAFF.

V usage is TRBV6-5 and J usage is TRBJ1-5; 12 nucleotides line up with TRBD1. V was pared by 5 bases and J by 6 bases, with 5 bases of the junction left unmatched. CDR3 size: 15 residues. The germline CDR1 and CDR2 sequences are MNHEY and SVGAGI. Here the CDR3 DNA reads TGTGCCAGCAGTCGGGACAGGGGGCCCGGTCAGCCCCAGCATTTT. This encodes CASSRDRGPGQPQHF.

The J gene is TRBJ2-5, the V gene TRBV5-4, with D uncertain. The CDR3 has 14 amino acids. Between the trimmed V and J ends, which lost 1 base and 2 bases, there was a span of 9 bases. Germline values: CDR1 SGHNT, CDR2 YYREEE (reference sequence). CDR3 residues: CASSLSPPQETQYF. The CDR3, as DNA: TGTGCCAGCAGCTTGTCCCCCCCACAAGAGACCCAGTACTTC.

The chain couples TRBV30 to TRBJ2-7; weak D call: TRBD2 (7 bases). Trimming left V 2 bases short and J 5 bases short, with 10 bases between. The CDR3 is 12 residues long. Germline V gene data show CDR1 as GTSNPN and CDR2 as SVGIG (reference sequence). The CDR3 here is CAWSKGGHEQYF. DNA for the CDR3: TGTGCCTGGAGTAAGGGGGGGCACGAGCAGTACTTC. The entire variable domain, with the rest obtained from reference TRBV30 and TRBJ2-7, is as follows: SQTIHQWPATLVQPVGSPLSLECTVEGTSNPNLYWYRQAAGRGLQLLFYSVGIGQISSEVPQNLSASRPQDRQFILSSKKLLLSDSGFYLCAWSKGGHEQYFGPGTRLTVT.

The chain joins TRBV14 to TRBJ1-1; no clear D gene. V was trimmed by 2 bases and J by 2 bases, leaving 9 bases between them. Germline lookup yields CDR1 SGHDN and CDR2 FVKESK. The CDR3 sequence is 14 residues long. The CDR3, as DNA: TGTGCCAGCAGCCAAAGGAGGGTCAACACTGAAGCTTTCTTT. It yields the protein CASSQRRVNTEAFF. The complete variable domain, with remaining parts taken from reference TRBV14 and TRBJ1-1, reads EAGVTQFPSHSVIEKGQTVTLRCDPISGHDNLYWYRRVMGKEIKFLLHFVKESKQDESGMPNNRFLAERTGGTYSTLKVQPAELEDSGVYFCASSQRRVNTEAFFGQGTRLTVV.

This clone was found a few times. The chain uses TRBV7-8 and TRBJ2-7, with TRBD2 identical over 11 bases. Germline V CDR1 and CDR2: SGHVS, FQNEAQ. The CDR3 spans 14 residues. V lost 5 bases to trimming and J lost 2 bases; unmatched junction nucleotides: 2. This chain's CDR3 is CASSPTSGAYEQYF. CDR3 in DNA: TGTGCCAGCAGCCCGACTAGCGGGGCCTACGAGCAGTACTTC.

This chain links TRBV3-1 (or the pseudogene TRBV3-2) with TRBJ2-1; TRBD2 aligns across 8 bases. The CDR3 loop spans 17 amino acids. The V gene's germline CDR1 is LGHDT and CDR2 YNNKEL (reference sequence). Losses at the gene ends were 4 bases for V and 1 base for J; bases not matched to a gene: 9. The CDR3 is CASSRAALADSYNEQFF. Here the CDR3 DNA reads TGTGCCAGCAGCCGAGCCGCACTAGCGGATTCCTACAATGAGCAGTTCTTC.

The gene calls are TRBV6-2 or TRBV6-3 and TRBJ2-3; maybe TRBD1 (6 bases). The CDR3 loop spans 16 amino acids. Per germline, CDR1 MNHEY and CDR2 SVGEGT. V shed 2 bases and J shed 1 base, with 13 bases lying between them. CDR3 nucleotide sequence: TGTGCCAGCAGTTACCCTGGGGGCATTCGCACAGATACGCAGTATTTT. It encodes CASSYPGGIRTDTQYF.

The rearrangement joins TRBV3-1 (or the pseudogene TRBV3-2) to TRBJ2-7, with TRBD1 matching 7 bases. Germline-derived CDR1 and CDR2 are LGHDT and YNNKEL (reference sequence). The J segment lost 4 bases and the V segment lost 5 bases, leaving 8 bases of the junction unmatched. CDR3 length: 14 amino acids. CDR3 nucleotide sequence: TGTGCCAGCAGCGACAGGGTCGAAAGTTACGAGCAGTACTTC. This sequence encodes CASSDRVESYEQYF.

The rearrangement uses TRBV28 and TRBJ2-7, with 8 bases fitting TRBD1. Germline CDR1 MDHEN, CDR2 SYDVKM. V trimming: 6 bases; J trimming: 1 base; junction bases outside the gene matches: 8. CDR3 length: 15 amino acids. The CDR3 reads CASSPQGAPSYEQYF. CDR3 DNA: TGTGCCAGCAGCCCTCAGGGGGCGCCTTCCTACGAGCAGTACTTC.

This chain connects TRBV7-2 to TRBJ1-3, with D perhaps TRBD1 (6 bases). Trimming took off 5 bases at V and 1 base at J, with 15 bases between the two ends. CDR3 length: 16 residues. CDR1 is SGHTA and CDR2 is FQGNSA in the germline V gene. CDR3 region: CASSPGRQVSGNTIYF. The DNA for the CDR3 is TGTGCCAGCAGCCCAGGGAGACAGGTTTCTGGAAACACCATATATTTT.

J is TRBJ1-5 and V is TRBV2; no reliable D call. The V and J ends lost 8 bases and 2 bases respectively, with 10 bases between them. The CDR3 contains 13 residues. CDR1 and CDR2 from the germline V gene are SNHLY and FYNNEI. CDR3 nucleotides: TGTGCCAGCGGAGTCATCGGCAATCAGCCCCAGCATTTT. It yields the protein CASGVIGNQPQHF.

V is TRBV7-2 and J is TRBJ2-1; TRBD1 might be the D (7 bases). Germline V gene data show CDR1 as SGHTA and CDR2 as FQGNSA. The CDR3 covers 14 residues. Between the trimmed V and J ends, which lost 1 base and 7 bases, there was a span of 11 bases. CDR3 protein: CASSLEAGGNEQFF. The CDR3 bases are TGTGCCAGCAGCTTAGAGGCAGGGGGGAATGAGCAGTTCTTC. Complete variable domain (other parts from reference TRBV7-2 and TRBJ2-1): GAGVSQSPSNKVTEKGKDVELRCDPISGHTALYWYRQSLGQGLEFLIYFQGNSAPDKSGLPSDRFSAERTGGSVSTLTIQRTQQEDSAVYLCASSLEAGGNEQFFGPGTRLTVL.

CDR3: CASSTTTGNYNEQFF. In DNA form, the CDR3 reads TGTGCCAGCAGCACTACGACAGGGAACTACAATGAGCAGTTCTTC. The chain has TRBV11-2 and TRBJ2-1, with 7 bases lining up with TRBD1. Losses at the gene ends were 5 bases for V and 3 bases for J; bases not matched to a gene: 7. The CDR3 extends over 15 amino acids. Per germline, CDR1 SGHAT and CDR2 FQNNGV. Full variable domain (remainder filled in from reference TRBV11-2 and TRBJ2-1): EAGVAQSPRYKIIEKRQSVAFWCNPISGHATLYWYQQILGQGPKLLIQFQNNGVVDDSQLPKDRFSAERLKGVDSTLKIQPAKLEDSAVYLCASSTTTGNYNEQFFGPGTRLTVL.

The rearrangement links TRBV15 to TRBJ2-3; D uncertain. The V gene's germline CDR1 is LNHNV and CDR2 YYDKDF (reference sequence). The V end lost 5 bases, the J end lost 0 bases, and 6 bases lay between the germline ends. The CDR3 totals 13 residues. CDR3 nucleotides: TGTGCCACCAGCGTAACTAGCACAGATACGCAGTATTTT. Translating it yields CATSVTSTDTQYF.

This clone is a singleton in its sample. The chain carries TRBV7-2 and TRBJ2-1; TRBD2 aligns across 7 bases. This CDR3 has 16 amino acids. Germline V gene sequence: CDR1 SGHTA, CDR2 FQGNSA. Trimming cost V 4 bases and J 12 bases; bases outside gene matches: 18. The DNA of the CDR3 is TGTGCCAGCAGCTCGGGGTTTGGAGCGGGGACTACTGCGCAGTTCTTC. Translation gives CASSSGFGAGTTAQFF.

CDR3 amino acids: CASAGRSNQPQHF. The CDR3 bases are TGTGCCAGCGCAGGGCGCTCAAATCAGCCCCAGCATTTT. V usage is TRBV2 and J usage is TRBJ1-5; perhaps TRBD1 as D (5 bases). Between the trimmed V and J ends, which lost 8 bases and 4 bases, there was a span of 12 bases. There are 13 residues in the CDR3. From germline, CDR1 is SNHLY and CDR2 FYNNEI.

The CDR3 protein is CASSAWLRDTGNTIYF. The CDR3 DNA is TGTGCCAGCAGCGCCTGGCTCAGGGATACCGGAAACACCATATATTTT. This chain links TRBV2 with TRBJ1-3; the D gene is possibly TRBD1 (5 bases). Germline loops: CDR1 SNHLY, CDR2 FYNNEI. There are 16 residues in the CDR3. V lost 6 bases and J lost 4, with 19 bases in between.

The chain is built from TRBV27 and TRBJ1-1, with D possibly being TRBD1 (6 bases). This CDR3 contains 15 residues. The germline V gene has CDR1 MNHEY and CDR2 SMNVEV (reference sequence). Trimming stripped 2 bases from V and 6 bases from J, with 16 bases between. The CDR3 nucleotides are TGTGCCAGCAGTTTAAAGTACCAGGGGTGGGCTGAAGCTTTCTTT. It codes for CASSLKYQGWAEAFF.

The V gene is TRBV6-6, the J gene TRBJ1-1; D gene ambiguous. The V gene lost 6 bases and the J gene lost 6 bases, with 11 bases spanning the gap. This CDR3 comprises 12 residues. In germline, CDR1 is MNHNY, CDR2 SVGAGI (reference sequence). The CDR3 nucleotides are TGTGCCAGCAGCTTCGGCCGGGCTGAAGCTTTCTTT. It yields the protein CASSFGRAEAFF.

This chain joins TRBV5-1 and TRBJ1-1, with D unresolved. CDR1 and CDR2 from the germline V gene are SGHRS and YFSETQ. V lost 4 bases, J lost 3 bases, and 16 bases lay in between. The CDR3 totals 15 residues. DNA for the CDR3: TGCGCCAGCAGCCCGGACTTACCCGGGGACACTGAAGCTTTCTTT. It encodes CASSPDLPGDTEAFF.

The rearrangement uses TRBV9 and TRBJ2-1; 12 nucleotides agree with TRBD2. Germline CDR1 is SGDLS and CDR2 is YYNGEE. This CDR3 spans 16 amino acids. Unmatched junction bases numbered 5, after V lost 6 bases and J lost 1 base. CDR3 coding DNA: TGTGCCAGCACCCCGGGACTAGCGGGTTCCTACAATGAGCAGTTCTTC. This encodes CASTPGLAGSYNEQFF.